This T cell receptor (beta chain) was obtained from a study of response to subunit inactivated influenza vaccine. Per germline, CDR1 MDHEN and CDR2 SYDVKM. There are 14 residues in the CDR3. Notes on this clonotype: One end of the junction fails to match germline, which may point to a read error.

TCRdb fed the RT-PCR reads into MiXCR, producing one record per CDR3 protein. This repertoire shows some 500,000 distinct CDR3 sequences, approximately 15% found once; its top ten account for around 3%. The sample in question was CD4+ T cells sorted from PBMCs, obtained 23 to 25 months after vaccination. The rearrangement uses TRBV28 and TRBJ1-5; D gene uncertain. This receptor was identified in a man between 50 and 70 years old who received an inactivated influenza vaccine. This chain's CDR3 is CASNLGPSNQPQHF. The CDR3 coding sequence is TGTGCCAGCAATTTAGGACCGAGCAATCAGCCCCAGCATTTT.